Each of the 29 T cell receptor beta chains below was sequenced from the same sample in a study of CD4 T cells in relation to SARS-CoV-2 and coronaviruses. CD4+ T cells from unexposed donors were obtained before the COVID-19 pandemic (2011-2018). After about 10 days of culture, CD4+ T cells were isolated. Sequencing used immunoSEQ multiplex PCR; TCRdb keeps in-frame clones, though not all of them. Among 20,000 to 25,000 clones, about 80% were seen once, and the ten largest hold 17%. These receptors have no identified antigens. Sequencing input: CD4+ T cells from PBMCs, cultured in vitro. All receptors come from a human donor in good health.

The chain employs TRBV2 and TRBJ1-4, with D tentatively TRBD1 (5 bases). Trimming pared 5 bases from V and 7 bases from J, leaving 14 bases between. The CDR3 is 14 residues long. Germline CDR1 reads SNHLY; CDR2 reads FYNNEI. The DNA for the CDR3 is TGTGCCAGCAGTCGAAGGGGATTCGGTGAAAAACTGTTTTTT. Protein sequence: CASSRRGFGEKLFF.

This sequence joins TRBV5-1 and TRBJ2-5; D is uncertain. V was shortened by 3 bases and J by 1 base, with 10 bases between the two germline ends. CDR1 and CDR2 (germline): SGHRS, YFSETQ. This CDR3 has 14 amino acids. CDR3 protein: CASSWQETQETQYF. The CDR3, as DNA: TGCGCCAGCAGCTGGCAGGAGACCCAAGAGACCCAGTACTTC.

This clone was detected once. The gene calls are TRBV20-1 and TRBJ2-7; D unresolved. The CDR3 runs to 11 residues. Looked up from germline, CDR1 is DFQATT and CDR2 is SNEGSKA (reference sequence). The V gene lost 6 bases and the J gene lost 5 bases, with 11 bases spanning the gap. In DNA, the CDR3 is TGCAGTGCAACGGATTTCCACGAGCAGTACTTC. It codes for CSATDFHEQYF.

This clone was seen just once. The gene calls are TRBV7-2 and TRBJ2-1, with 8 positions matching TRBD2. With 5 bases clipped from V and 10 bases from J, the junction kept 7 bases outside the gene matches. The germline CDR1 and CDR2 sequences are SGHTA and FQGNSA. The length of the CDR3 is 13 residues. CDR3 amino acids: CASSTGLANEQFF. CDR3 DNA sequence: TGTGCCAGCAGCACTGGACTAGCTAACGAGCAGTTCTTC.

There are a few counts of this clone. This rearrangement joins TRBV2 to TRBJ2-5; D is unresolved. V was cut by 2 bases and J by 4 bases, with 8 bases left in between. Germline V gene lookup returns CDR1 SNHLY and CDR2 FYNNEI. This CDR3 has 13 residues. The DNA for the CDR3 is TGTGCCAGCAGTGAAAACCCGCCAGAGACCCAGTACTTC. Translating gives CASSENPPETQYF.

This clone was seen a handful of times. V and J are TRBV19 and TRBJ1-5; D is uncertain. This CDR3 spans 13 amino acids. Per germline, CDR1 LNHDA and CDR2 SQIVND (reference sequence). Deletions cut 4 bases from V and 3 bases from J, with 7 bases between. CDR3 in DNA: TGTGCCAGTAGTAAGGCAGACAATCAGCCCCAGCATTTT. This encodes CASSKADNQPQHF. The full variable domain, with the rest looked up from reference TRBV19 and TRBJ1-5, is DGGITQSPKYLFRKEGQNVTLSCEQNLNHDAMYWYRQDPGQGLRLIYYSQIVNDFQKGDIAEGYSVSREKKESFPLTVTSAQKNPTAFYLCASSKADNQPQHFGDGTRLSIL.

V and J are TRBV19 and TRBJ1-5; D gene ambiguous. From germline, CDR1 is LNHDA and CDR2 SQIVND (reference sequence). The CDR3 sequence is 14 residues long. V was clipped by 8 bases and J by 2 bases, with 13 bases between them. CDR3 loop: CASDVGLGNQPQHF. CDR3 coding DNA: TGTGCCAGTGACGTAGGGCTTGGCAATCAGCCCCAGCATTTT.

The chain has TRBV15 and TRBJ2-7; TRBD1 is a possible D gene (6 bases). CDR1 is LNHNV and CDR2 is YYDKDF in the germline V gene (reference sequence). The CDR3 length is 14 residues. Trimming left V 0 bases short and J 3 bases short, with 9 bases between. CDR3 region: CATSREGGNYEQYF. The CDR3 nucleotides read TGTGCCACCAGCAGAGAAGGGGGAAACTACGAGCAGTACTTC.

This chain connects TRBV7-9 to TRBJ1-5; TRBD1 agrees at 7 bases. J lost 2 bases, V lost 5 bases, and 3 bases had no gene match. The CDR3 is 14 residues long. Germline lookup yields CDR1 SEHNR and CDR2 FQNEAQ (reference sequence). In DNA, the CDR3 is TGTGCCAGCAGCCACGGGACAGGCAATCAGCCCCAGCATTTT. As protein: CASSHGTGNQPQHF.

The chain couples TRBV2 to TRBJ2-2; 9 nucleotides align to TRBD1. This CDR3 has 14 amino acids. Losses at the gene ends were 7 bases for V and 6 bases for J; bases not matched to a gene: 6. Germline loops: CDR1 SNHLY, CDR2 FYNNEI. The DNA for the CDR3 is TGTGCCAGCAAGGGACAGGGATCATCCGGGGAGCTGTTTTTT. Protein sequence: CASKGQGSSGELFF.

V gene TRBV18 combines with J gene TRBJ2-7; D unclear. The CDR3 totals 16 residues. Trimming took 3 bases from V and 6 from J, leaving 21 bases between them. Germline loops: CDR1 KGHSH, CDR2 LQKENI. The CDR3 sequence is CASSPFDRALVGEQYF. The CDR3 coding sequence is TGTGCCAGCTCACCTTTTGACCGAGCCCTCGTGGGCGAGCAGTACTTC.

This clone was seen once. The CDR3 region is CASSPGGRFEQFF. The CDR3 bases are TGTGCCAGCAGCCCGGGGGGAAGGTTTGAGCAGTTCTTC. This chain joins TRBV11-3 and TRBJ2-1; the match to TRBD2 covers 7 bases. With V trimmed by 5 bases and J by 9 bases, 7 bases remained unmatched. Germline CDR1 SGHNT, CDR2 YENEEA. The CDR3 extends over 13 amino acids.

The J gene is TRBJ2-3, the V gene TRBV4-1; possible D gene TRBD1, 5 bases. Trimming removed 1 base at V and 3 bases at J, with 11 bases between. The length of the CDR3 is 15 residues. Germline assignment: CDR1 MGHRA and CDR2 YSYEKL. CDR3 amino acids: CASSQGGLKTDTQYF. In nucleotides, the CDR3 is TGCGCCAGCAGCCAAGGGGGCCTCAAAACAGATACGCAGTATTTT.

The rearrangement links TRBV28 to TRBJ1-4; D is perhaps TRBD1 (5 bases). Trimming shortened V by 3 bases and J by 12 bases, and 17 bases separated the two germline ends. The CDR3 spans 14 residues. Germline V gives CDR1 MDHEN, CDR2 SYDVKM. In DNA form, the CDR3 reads TGTGCCAGCAGTTTGGCCTACCCTCGGGGGGAACTGTTTTTT. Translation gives CASSLAYPRGELFF.

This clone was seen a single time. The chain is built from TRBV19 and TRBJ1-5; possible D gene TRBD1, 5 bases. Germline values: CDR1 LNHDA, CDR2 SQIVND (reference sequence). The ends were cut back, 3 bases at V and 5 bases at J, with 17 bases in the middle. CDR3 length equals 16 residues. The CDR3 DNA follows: TGTGCCAGTAGTATTTTCCGACAGCTGAGGTATCAGCCCCAGCATTTT. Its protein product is CASSIFRQLRYQPQHF.

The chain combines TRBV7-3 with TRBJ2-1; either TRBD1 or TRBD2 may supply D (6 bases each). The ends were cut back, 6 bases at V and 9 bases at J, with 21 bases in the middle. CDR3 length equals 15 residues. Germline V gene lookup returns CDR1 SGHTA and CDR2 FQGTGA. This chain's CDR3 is CASSVGHTLSGEQFF. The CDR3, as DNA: TGTGCCAGCAGTGTGGGACACACCCTTAGCGGTGAGCAGTTCTTC.

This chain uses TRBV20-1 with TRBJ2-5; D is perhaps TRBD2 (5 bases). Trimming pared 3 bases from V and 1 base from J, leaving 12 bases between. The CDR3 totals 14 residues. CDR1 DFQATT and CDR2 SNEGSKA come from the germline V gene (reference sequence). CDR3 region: CSASVSEPQETQYF. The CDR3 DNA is TGCAGTGCTAGTGTTAGCGAGCCCCAAGAGACCCAGTACTTC.

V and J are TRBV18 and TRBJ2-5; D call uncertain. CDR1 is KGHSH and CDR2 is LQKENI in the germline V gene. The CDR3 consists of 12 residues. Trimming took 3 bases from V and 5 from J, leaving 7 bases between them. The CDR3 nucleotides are TGTGCCAGCTCACCCCCGGGCGAGACCCAGTACTTC. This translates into CASSPPGETQYF.

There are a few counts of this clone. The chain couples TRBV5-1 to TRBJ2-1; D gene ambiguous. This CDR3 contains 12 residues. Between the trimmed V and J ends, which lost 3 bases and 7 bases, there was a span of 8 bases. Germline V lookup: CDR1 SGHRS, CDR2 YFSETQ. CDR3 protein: CASSSLNNEQFF. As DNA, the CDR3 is TGCGCCAGCAGCTCATTAAATAATGAGCAGTTCTTC. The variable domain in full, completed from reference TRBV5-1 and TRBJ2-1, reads KAGVTQTPRYLIKTRGQQVTLSCSPISGHRSVSWYQQTPGQGLQFLFEYFSETQRNKGNFPGRFSGRQFSNSRSEMNVSTLELGDSALYLCASSSLNNEQFFGPGTRLTVL.

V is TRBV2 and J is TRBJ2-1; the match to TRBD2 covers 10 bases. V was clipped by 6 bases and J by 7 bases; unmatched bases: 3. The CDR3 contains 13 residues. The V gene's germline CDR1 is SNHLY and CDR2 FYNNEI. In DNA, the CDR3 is TGTGCCAGCAGCCTAGCGGGAGCGAATGAGCAGTTCTTC. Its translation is CASSLAGANEQFF.

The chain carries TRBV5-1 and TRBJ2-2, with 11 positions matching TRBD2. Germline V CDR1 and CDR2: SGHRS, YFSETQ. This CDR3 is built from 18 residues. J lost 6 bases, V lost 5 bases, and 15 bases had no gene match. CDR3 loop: CASSPSAPIAGGSGELFF. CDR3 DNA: TGCGCCAGCAGTCCGAGTGCTCCAATAGCGGGAGGGTCCGGGGAGCTGTTTTTT. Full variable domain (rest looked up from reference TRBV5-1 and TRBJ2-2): KAGVTQTPRYLIKTRGQQVTLSCSPISGHRSVSWYQQTPGQGLQFLFEYFSETQRNKGNFPGRFSGRQFSNSRSEMNVSTLELGDSALYLCASSPSAPIAGGSGELFFGEGSRLTVL.

The CDR3 loop reads CATSDETSGRVHTGELFF. DNA for the CDR3: TGTGCCACCAGTGACGAGACTAGCGGGAGAGTTCACACCGGGGAGCTGTTTTTT. The chain links TRBV24-1 to TRBJ2-2; 12 nucleotides align to TRBD2. The ends lost 4 bases at V and 3 bases at J; junction bases unmatched: 8. This CDR3 has 18 residues. Germline V gene lookup returns CDR1 KGHDR and CDR2 SFDVKD.

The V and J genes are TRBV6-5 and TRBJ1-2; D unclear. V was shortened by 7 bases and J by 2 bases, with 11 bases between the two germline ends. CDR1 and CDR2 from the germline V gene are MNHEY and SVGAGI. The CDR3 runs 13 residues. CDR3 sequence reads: CASKEVSNYGYTF. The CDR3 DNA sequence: TGTGCCAGCAAAGAGGTCAGCAACTATGGCTACACCTTC.

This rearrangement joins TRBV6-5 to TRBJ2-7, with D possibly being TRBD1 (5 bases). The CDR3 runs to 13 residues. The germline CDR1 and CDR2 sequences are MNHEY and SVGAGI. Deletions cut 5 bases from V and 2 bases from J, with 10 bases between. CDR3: CASSIMTAYEQYF. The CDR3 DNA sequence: TGTGCCAGCAGTATCATGACAGCCTACGAGCAGTACTTC.

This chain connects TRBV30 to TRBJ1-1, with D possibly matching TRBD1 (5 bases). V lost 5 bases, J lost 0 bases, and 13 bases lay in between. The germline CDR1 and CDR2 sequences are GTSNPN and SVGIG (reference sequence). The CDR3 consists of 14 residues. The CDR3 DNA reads TGTGCCTGGGGGATGGGGCTGATGAACACTGAAGCTTTCTTT. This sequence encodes CAWGMGLMNTEAFF.

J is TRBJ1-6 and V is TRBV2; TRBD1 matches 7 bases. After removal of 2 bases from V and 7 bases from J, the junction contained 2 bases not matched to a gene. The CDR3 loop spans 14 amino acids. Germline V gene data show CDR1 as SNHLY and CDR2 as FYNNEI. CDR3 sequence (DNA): TGTGCCAGCAGTGAACAGGGGGTGAATTCACCCCTCCACTTT. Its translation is CASSEQGVNSPLHF.

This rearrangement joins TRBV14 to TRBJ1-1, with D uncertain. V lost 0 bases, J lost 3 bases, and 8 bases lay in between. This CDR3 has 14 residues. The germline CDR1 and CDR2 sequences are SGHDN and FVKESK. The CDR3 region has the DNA TGTGCCAGCAGCCAAGATCCGGCTTACACTGAAGCTTTCTTT. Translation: CASSQDPAYTEAFF.

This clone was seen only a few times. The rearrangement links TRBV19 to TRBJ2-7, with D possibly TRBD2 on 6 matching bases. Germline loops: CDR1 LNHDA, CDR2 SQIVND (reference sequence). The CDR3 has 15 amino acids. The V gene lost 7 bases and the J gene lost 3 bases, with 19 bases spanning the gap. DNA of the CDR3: TGTGCCAGTACCACCCATTACGGGAGTCTCTACGAGCAGTACTTC. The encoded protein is CASTTHYGSLYEQYF.

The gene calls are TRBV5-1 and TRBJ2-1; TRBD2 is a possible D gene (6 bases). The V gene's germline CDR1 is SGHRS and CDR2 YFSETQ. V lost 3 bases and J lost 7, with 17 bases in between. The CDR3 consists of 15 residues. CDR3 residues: CASSSQGTGVNEQFF. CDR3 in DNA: TGCGCCAGCAGCTCCCAAGGAACGGGAGTAAATGAGCAGTTCTTC.